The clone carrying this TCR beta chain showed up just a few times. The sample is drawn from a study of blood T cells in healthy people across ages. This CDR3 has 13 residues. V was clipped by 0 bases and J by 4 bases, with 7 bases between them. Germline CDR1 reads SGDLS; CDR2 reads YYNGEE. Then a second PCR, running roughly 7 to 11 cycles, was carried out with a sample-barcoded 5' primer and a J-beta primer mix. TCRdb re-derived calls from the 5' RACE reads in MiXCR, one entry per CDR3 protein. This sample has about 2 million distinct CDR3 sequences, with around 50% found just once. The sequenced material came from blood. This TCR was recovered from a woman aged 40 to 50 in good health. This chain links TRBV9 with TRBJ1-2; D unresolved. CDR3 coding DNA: TGTGCCAGCAGCGTAGACGGACCCTATGGCTACACCTTC. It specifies CASSVDGPYGYTF.